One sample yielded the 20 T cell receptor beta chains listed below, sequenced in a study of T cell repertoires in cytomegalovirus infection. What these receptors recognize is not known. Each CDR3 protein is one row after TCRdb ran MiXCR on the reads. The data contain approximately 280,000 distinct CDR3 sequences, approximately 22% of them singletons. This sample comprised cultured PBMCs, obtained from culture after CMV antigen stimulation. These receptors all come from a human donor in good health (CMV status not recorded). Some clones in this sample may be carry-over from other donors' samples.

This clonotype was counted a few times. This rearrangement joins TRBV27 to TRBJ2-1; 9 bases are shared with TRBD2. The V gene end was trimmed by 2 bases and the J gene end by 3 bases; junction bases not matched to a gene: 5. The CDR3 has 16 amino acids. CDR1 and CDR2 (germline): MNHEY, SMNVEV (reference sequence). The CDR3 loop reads CASSLRPAGGYNEQFF. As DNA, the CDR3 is TGTGCCAGCAGTTTAAGGCCAGCGGGAGGCTACAATGAGCAGTTCTTC.

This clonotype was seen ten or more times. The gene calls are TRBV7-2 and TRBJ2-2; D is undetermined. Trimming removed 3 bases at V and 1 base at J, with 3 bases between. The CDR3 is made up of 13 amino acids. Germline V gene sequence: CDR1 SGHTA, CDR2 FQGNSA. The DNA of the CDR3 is TGTGCCAGCAGCTTGGGGAACACCGGGGAGCTGTTTTTT. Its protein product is CASSLGNTGELFF.

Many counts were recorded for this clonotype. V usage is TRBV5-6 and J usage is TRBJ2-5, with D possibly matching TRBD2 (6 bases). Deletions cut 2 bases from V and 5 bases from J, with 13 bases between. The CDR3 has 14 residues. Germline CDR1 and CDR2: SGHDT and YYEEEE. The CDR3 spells CASSLGGRGETQYF. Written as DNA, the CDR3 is TGTGCCAGCAGCTTAGGAGGGAGAGGGGAGACCCAGTACTTC.

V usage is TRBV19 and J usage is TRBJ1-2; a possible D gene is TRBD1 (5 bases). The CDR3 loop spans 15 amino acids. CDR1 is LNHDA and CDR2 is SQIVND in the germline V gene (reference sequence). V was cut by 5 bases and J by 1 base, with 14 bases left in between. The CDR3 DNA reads TGTGCCAGTAGTGATTTACGGGGGTTTAACTATGGCTACACCTTC. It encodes CASSDLRGFNYGYTF.

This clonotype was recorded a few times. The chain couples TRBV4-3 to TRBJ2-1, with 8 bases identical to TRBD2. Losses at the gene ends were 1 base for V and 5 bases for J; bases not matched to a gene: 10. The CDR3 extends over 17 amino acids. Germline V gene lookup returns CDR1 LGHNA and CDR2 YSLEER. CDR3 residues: CASSQGLGGRSHNEQFF. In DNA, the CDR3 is TGCGCCAGCAGCCAAGGCCTTGGCGGGAGGTCCCACAATGAGCAGTTCTTC.

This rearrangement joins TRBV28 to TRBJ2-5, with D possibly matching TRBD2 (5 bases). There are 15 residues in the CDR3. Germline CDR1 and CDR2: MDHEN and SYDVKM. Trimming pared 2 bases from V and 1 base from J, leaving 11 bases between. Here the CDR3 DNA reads TGTGCCAGCAGTTTAAGAAGTAGCGCCCAAGAGACCCAGTACTTC. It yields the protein CASSLRSSAQETQYF.

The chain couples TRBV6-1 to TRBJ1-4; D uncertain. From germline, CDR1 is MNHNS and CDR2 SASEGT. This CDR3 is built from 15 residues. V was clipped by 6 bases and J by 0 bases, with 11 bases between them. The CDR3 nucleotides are TGTGCCAGCAGCCCTTTCACTGCAACTAATGAAAAACTGTTTTTT. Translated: CASSPFTATNEKLFF.

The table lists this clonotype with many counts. The CDR3: CASSLFSGDNEQFF. The CDR3 DNA follows: TGTGCCAGCAGCTTATTTTCCGGGGACAATGAGCAGTTCTTC. The J gene is TRBJ2-1, the V gene TRBV11-2; D perhaps matches TRBD2 (5 bases). Trimming shortened V by 2 bases and J by 5 bases, and 10 bases separated the two germline ends. The germline V gene has CDR1 SGHAT and CDR2 FQNNGV. The CDR3 has 14 residues.

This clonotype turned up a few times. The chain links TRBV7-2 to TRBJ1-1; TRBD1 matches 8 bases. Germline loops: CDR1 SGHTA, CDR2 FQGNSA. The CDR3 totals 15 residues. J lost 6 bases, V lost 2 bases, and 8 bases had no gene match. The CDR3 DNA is TGTGCCAGCAGCTTATTCGGACAGGGTCTGTCTGAAGCTTTCTTT. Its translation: CASSLFGQGLSEAFF.

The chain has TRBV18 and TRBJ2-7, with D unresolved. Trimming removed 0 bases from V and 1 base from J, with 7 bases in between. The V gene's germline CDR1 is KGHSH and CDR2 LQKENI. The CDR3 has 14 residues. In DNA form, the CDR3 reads TGTGCCAGCTCACCACCGTCGAAATCCTACGAGCAGTACTTC. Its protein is CASSPPSKSYEQYF.

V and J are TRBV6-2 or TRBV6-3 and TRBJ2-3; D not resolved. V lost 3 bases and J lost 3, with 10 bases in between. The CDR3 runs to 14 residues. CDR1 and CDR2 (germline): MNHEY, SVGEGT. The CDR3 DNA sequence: TGTGCCAGCAGTTATATGACTGCTACAGATACGCAGTATTTT. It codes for CASSYMTATDTQYF.

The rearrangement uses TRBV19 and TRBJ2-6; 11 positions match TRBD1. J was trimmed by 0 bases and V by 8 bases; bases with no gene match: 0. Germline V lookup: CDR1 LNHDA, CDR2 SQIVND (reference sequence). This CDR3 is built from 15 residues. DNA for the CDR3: TGTGCCAGTGGGACAGGGGGCTCTGGGGCCAACGTCCTGACTTTC. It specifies CASGTGGSGANVLTF.

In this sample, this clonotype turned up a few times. CDR3 in DNA: TGTGCCAGCAGCTTTGGGACTAGCGCTGATACGCAGTATTTT. The encoded protein is CASSFGTSADTQYF. The rearrangement uses TRBV7-8 and TRBJ2-3, with TRBD2 identical over 10 bases. Germline CDR1 SGHVS, CDR2 FQNEAQ. CDR3 length equals 14 residues. The J segment lost 6 bases and the V segment lost 3 bases, leaving 3 bases of the junction unmatched.

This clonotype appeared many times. CDR3 residues: CASSSNMNEQFF. The CDR3 DNA reads as TGTGCCAGCAGCTCGAATATGAATGAGCAGTTCTTC. The chain recombines TRBV7-8 with TRBJ2-1, with D uncertain. V shed 4 bases and J shed 7 bases, with 8 bases lying between them. This CDR3 has 12 amino acids. Germline V gene sequence: CDR1 SGHVS, CDR2 FQNEAQ. The variable domain in full, completed from reference TRBV7-8 and TRBJ2-1, reads GAGVSQSPRYKVAKRGQDVALRCDPISGHVSLFWYQQALGQGPEFLTYFQNEAQLDKSGLPSDRFFAERPEGSVSTLKIQRTQQEDSAVYLCASSSNMNEQFFGPGTRLTVL.

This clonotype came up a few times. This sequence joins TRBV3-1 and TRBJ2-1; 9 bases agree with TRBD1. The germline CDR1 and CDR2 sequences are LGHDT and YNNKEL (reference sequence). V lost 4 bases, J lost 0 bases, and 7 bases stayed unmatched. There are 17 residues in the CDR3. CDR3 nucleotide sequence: TGTGCCAGCAGCCTTAAAACAGGGGGCGTCTCCTACAATGAGCAGTTCTTC. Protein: CASSLKTGGVSYNEQFF.

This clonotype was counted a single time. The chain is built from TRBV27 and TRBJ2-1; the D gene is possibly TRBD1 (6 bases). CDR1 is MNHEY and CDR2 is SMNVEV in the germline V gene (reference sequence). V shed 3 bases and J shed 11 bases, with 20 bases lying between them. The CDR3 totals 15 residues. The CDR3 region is CASSFTGSVVAKQFF. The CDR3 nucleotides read TGTGCCAGCAGTTTTACAGGGTCGGTAGTTGCTAAGCAGTTCTTC.

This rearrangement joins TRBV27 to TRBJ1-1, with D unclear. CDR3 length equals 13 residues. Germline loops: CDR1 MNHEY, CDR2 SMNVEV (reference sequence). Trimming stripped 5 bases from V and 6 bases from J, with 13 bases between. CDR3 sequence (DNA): TGTGCCAGCAGTCCCCAGCGACATCCTGAAGCTTTCTTT. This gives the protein CASSPQRHPEAFF.

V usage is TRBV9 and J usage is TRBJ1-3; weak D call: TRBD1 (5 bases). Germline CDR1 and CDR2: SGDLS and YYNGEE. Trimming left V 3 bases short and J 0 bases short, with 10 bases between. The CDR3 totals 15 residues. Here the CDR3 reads CASSEGSSSGNTIYF. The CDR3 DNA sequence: TGTGCCAGCAGCGAGGGGTCGTCCTCTGGAAACACCATATATTTT.

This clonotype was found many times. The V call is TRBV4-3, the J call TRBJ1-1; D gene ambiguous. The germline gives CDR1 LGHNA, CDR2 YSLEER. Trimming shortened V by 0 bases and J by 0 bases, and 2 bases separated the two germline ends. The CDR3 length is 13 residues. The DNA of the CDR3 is TGCGCCAGCAGCCAAGATCTGAACACTGAAGCTTTCTTT. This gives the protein CASSQDLNTEAFF.

CDR3 sequence (DNA): TGTGCCAGCAGTACCGGACAGGGGGCAGGTAATGAGCAGTTCTTC. The encoded protein is CASSTGQGAGNEQFF. The chain joins TRBV28 to TRBJ2-1, with 11 nucleotides matching TRBD1. Trimming cost V 5 bases and J 7 bases; bases outside gene matches: 7. Germline loops: CDR1 MDHEN, CDR2 SYDVKM. This CDR3 is 15 amino acids long.